This is a list of T cell receptor beta chains from one sample in a study of a mutant IDH1 vaccine in newly diagnosed glioma. TCRdb's copy holds only in-frame clones and misses some; the assay was immunoSEQ multiplex PCR. There are 50,000 to 65,000 clones in the sample; roughly 90% occur only once, and 1.5% to 2% lies in the top ten. Their target antigens are unknown. The material sequenced was PBMCs, taken from a glioma patient whose treatment included an IDH1 peptide vaccine. The receptors come from a man aged 35-49 years with glioma. The CDR3 runs from the conserved cysteine through the conserved F or W. A D gene is named only where the DNA matches it firmly. Only part of the rows carry a size: once, few, many, or a class if the clone is expanded.

j_call	v_call	d_call	clone_size	cdr3_length	cdr3_nt	cdr3_aa
TRBJ2-3	TRBV11-3	-	once	15	TGTGCCAGCAGCTTAAAACTAGAGGGCTTTAGCACGCAGTATTTT	CASSLKLEGFSTQYF
TRBJ2-2	TRBV7-9	-	-	17	TGTGCCAGCAGCTTATTTTTGAGAATGGAGAACACCGGGGAGCTGTTTTTT	CASSLFLRMENTGELFF
TRBJ1-5	TRBV18	-	-	17	TGTGCCAGCTCACCACCGGGGGGTCGCAGGGTGAATCAGCCCCAGCATTTT	CASSPPGGRRVNQPQHF
TRBJ1-1	TRBV20-1	-	-	11	TGCAGTGCTAGAGGAGGCGGTGAAGCTTTCTTT	CSARGGGEAFF
TRBJ2-3	TRBV6-1	-	-	11	TGTGCCAGCAGCCTCACAGATACGCAGTATTTT	CASSLTDTQYF
TRBJ2-5	TRBV5-8	TRBD2	-	13	TGTGCCAGCACTAGCGGAGACCAAGAGACCCAGTACTTC	CASTSGDQETQYF
TRBJ2-1	TRBV18	TRBD2	-	16	TGTGCCAGCTCACCACCCGGGACTAGCGGGAGTTCTGAGCAGTTCTTC	CASSPPGTSGSSEQFF
TRBJ1-3	TRBV15	-	-	14	TGTGCCACCAGCAGCGGGACTGCTGGAAACACCATATATTTT	CATSSGTAGNTIYF
TRBJ1-2	TRBV5-4	TRBD1	-	14	TGTGCCAGCAGCATCCCGACAGGGGCGGAGGGCTACACCTTC	CASSIPTGAEGYTF
TRBJ1-4	TRBV9	-	-	14	TGTGCCAGCAGCGTACGCGATATGCCCGAAAAACTGTTTTTT	CASSVRDMPEKLFF
TRBJ2-3	TRBV6-5	-	-	16	TGTGCCAGCAGTTACTCTGGTGACAGGATGGGGGATACGCAGTATTTT	CASSYSGDRMGDTQYF
TRBJ2-7	TRBV6-5	TRBD2	-	15	TGTGCCAGCATCGGGACTAGCGGGAGATCCCACGAGCAGTACTTC	CASIGTSGRSHEQYF